This TCR beta chain was sequenced in a study of tumor and adjacent non-tumor tissue in lung cancer. Study summary: There were some 11 adenocarcinoma, a couple of squamous cell carcinoma and 1 small cell lung cancer cases. Stage I to III disease affected 10 men and 5 women aged about 31 to 80.

A modified ARM-PCR protocol with three rounds of nested PCR amplified TCRbeta. TCRdb recomputed calls from the multiplex PCR reads with MiXCR, one row per CDR3 protein. The sample records approximately 120,000 distinct CDR3 sequences, roughly 80% being singletons. RNA was extracted from bulk tissue without any cell sorting. Study-wide results and caveats: Significantly higher TCR diversity was found in tumor than normal lung. Top 100 clones took a larger repertoire share in normal lung.

This clonotype was found once. Its antigen is not known. The CDR3 does not end in the conserved phenylalanine or tryptophan, so this is likely a read error. This CDR3 contains 14 residues. The V gene's germline CDR1 is MNHNS and CDR2 SASEGT. V shed 7 bases and J 9 bases; nucleotides not matched to a gene: 11. This receptor was taken from a woman aged 55 to 70 with non-small cell lung cancer. The source material was lung tumor tissue. This chain links TRBV6-1 with TRBJ1-5, with 8 positions matching TRBD1. In nucleotides, the CDR3 is TGTGCCAGCACCCGGACAGGGAGAAAACGGCCCCAGCATTAT. Translation: CASTRTGRKRPQHY.